The rows below give T cell receptor beta chains drawn from one sample of a study of T cell changes during pregnancy in multiple sclerosis. The assay was immunoSEQ multiplex PCR, and TCRdb's table has in-frame clones only and misses some. The repertoire holds just over 35,000 clones, with roughly 93% as singletons. The sequenced sample was CD4+ T cells from peripheral blood mononuclear cells, obtained in the first trimester of pregnancy. The receptors here all came from a female donor with multiple sclerosis, enrolled in a pregnancy study. CDR3s include the opening cysteine and the closing phenylalanine or tryptophan. The D gene is left open where the match is weak. Clone size appears in some rows only: once, few, many, or a class for an expanded clone.

J | V | size | D | CDR3 | DNA
TRBJ2-1 | TRBV4-3 | - | TRBD2 | CASSQDISGGAGNEQFF | TGCGCCAGCAGCCAAGATATCTCGGGGGGGGCAGGAAATGAGCAGTTCTTC
TRBJ2-2 | TRBV5-1 | few | - | CASSLAITRVGTGELFF | TGCGCCAGCAGCTTGGCCATAACGAGGGTCGGCACCGGGGAGCTGTTTTTT
TRBJ2-6 | TRBV7-9 | - | TRBD1 | CASSLASGQGFSGANVLTF | TGTGCCAGCAGCTTAGCCTCGGGACAGGGGTTCTCTGGGGCCAACGTCCTGACTTTC
TRBJ2-1 | TRBV4-1 | few | - | CASSPQPGDRVGQFF | TGCGCCAGCAGCCCCCAGCCGGGAGACAGGGTTGGGCAGTTCTTC
TRBJ1-5 | TRBV7-3 | - | TRBD1 | CASSSDRGQPQHF | TGTGCCAGCAGCTCTGACAGGGGACAGCCCCAGCATTTT
TRBJ1-1 | TRBV7-9 | - | - | CASSFNMNTEAFF | TGTGCCAGCAGCTTTAATATGAACACTGAAGCTTTCTTT
TRBJ1-1 | TRBV6-6 | - | - | CASSYSWNTEAFF | TGTGCCAGCAGTTACAGCTGGAACACTGAAGCTTTCTTT
TRBJ2-3 | TRBV11-3 | - | TRBD1 | CASSLDARYFRDSTTDTQYF | TGTGCCAGCAGCTTAGATGCCCGTTATTTTCGGGACAGCACCACAGATACGCAGTATTTT
TRBJ2-7 | TRBV6-1 | - | TRBD2 | CASSMERGGLYEQYF | TGTGCCAGCAGCATGGAGCGGGGGGGCCTCTACGAGCAGTACTTC
TRBJ1-3 | TRBV29-1 | - | - | CSVSRGSGNTIYF | TGCAGCGTAAGCAGGGGCTCTGGAAACACCATATATTTT
TRBJ2-7 | TRBV7-8 | - | TRBD1 | CASRLLTGGEQYF | TGTGCCAGCAGACTACTGACAGGGGGCGAGCAGTACTTC
TRBJ2-5 | TRBV4-2 | - | TRBD2 | CASSPVIAGYQETQYF | TGTGCCAGCAGCCCTGTTATAGCGGGGTACCAAGAGACCCAGTACTTC
TRBJ2-7 | TRBV5-1 | - | TRBD2 | CASSSLAGVAYEQYF | TGCGCCAGCAGCTCACTAGCGGGAGTCGCCTACGAGCAGTACTTC
TRBJ2-7 | TRBV29-1 | - | TRBD1 | CSVGQGSYEQYF | TGCAGCGTCGGACAGGGTTCCTACGAGCAGTACTTC
TRBJ2-1 | TRBV2 | - | TRBD1 | CASSRQGNEQFF | TGTGCCAGCAGTCGACAGGGAAATGAGCAGTTCTTC
TRBJ2-3 | TRBV4-2 | - | - | CASSQNRGWTDTQYF | TGTGCCAGCAGCCAAAATCGGGGGTGGACAGATACGCAGTATTTT
TRBJ2-5 | TRBV28 | - | TRBD2 | CATIEGLAGETQYF | TGCGCGACAATAGAGGGACTAGCGGGAGAGACCCAGTACTTC
TRBJ1-5 | TRBV7-9 | - | - | CASSLAEYQPQHF | TGTGCCAGCAGCTTAGCGGAGTATCAGCCCCAGCATTTT
TRBJ2-3 | TRBV2 | - | TRBD1 | CASSTSYRGRPVGTDTQYF | TGTGCCAGCAGCACTAGCTACAGGGGGCGCCCAGTCGGCACAGATACGCAGTATTTT
TRBJ2-2 | TRBV23-1 | - | TRBD1 | CASPVNKIGQGFPGELFF | TGCGCCAGCCCAGTCAATAAGATCGGACAGGGTTTTCCCGGGGAGCTGTTTTTT
TRBJ2-1 | TRBV7-3 | - | TRBD2 | CASSPRGRGDFNEQFF | TGTGCCAGCAGCCCCCGGGGGCGGGGGGATTTCAATGAGCAGTTCTTC
TRBJ2-5 | TRBV18 | - | - | CASSRDRKTQYF | TGTGCCAGCTCACGCGACAGAAAGACCCAGTACTTC
TRBJ2-3 | TRBV4-2 | - | TRBD2 | CASSPRLAGTDTQYF | TGTGCCAGCAGCCCGAGACTAGCGGGCACAGATACGCAGTATTTT
TRBJ2-1 | TRBV19 | - | TRBD2 | CASSTQRGGHNEQFF | TGTGCCAGTAGTACCCAGCGGGGGGGCCACAATGAGCAGTTCTTC
TRBJ2-2 | TRBV29-1 | once | TRBD1 | CSVGTGGNTGELFF | TGCAGCGTAGGGACAGGGGGCAACACCGGGGAGCTGTTTTTT
TRBJ2-3 | TRBV9 | - | TRBD2 | CASSVAGSGSSDTQYF | TGTGCCAGCAGCGTAGCTGGGAGCGGGAGTTCAGATACGCAGTATTTT
TRBJ2-5 | TRBV2 | - | TRBD1 | CASSDTGGVGLETQYF | TGTGCCAGCAGTGATACAGGGGGCGTTGGCCTAGAGACCCAGTACTTC
TRBJ2-1 | TRBV9 | - | TRBD2 | CASSPAGRGGYNEQFF | TGTGCCAGCAGCCCAGCCGGGCGGGGGGGATACAATGAGCAGTTCTTC
TRBJ2-2 | TRBV6-1 | - | - | CASSEGTFIAGELFF | TGTGCCAGCAGTGAAGGGACATTCATCGCCGGGGAGCTGTTTTTT
TRBJ2-7 | TRBV29-1 | - | - | CSVDNPWMRAYEQYF | TGCAGCGTTGATAATCCGTGGATGAGGGCATACGAGCAGTACTTC
TRBJ1-4 | TRBV5-1 | - | - | CASSLAGSATNEKLFF | TGCGCCAGCAGCTTGGCCGGGTCCGCAACTAATGAAAAACTGTTTTTT
TRBJ1-5 | TRBV30 | - | TRBD1 | CAWSYTGGNQPQHF | TGTGCCTGGAGTTACACAGGGGGCAATCAGCCCCAGCATTTT
TRBJ2-2 | TRBV5-1 | - | - | CASSLAPYTGELFF | TGCGCCAGCAGCTTGGCCCCCTACACCGGGGAGCTGTTTTTT
TRBJ2-7 | TRBV10-1 | few | - | CASGAAVRRQYF | TGCGCCAGCGGAGCCGCGGTCAGACGGCAGTACTTC
TRBJ2-3 | TRBV4-3 | - | - | CASSQDATAGGPSTDTQYF | TGCGCCAGCAGCCAAGATGCAACAGCAGGGGGGCCTAGCACAGATACGCAGTATTTT
TRBJ2-7 | TRBV30 | - | TRBD2 | CAWSVGSVAGLSYEQYF | TGTGCCTGGAGTGTTGGGTCTGTAGCGGGGCTTTCCTACGAGCAGTACTTC
TRBJ2-1 | TRBV6-6 | - | TRBD1 | CASNLQGDTNEQFF | TGTGCCAGCAACCTACAGGGGGACACGAATGAGCAGTTCTTC